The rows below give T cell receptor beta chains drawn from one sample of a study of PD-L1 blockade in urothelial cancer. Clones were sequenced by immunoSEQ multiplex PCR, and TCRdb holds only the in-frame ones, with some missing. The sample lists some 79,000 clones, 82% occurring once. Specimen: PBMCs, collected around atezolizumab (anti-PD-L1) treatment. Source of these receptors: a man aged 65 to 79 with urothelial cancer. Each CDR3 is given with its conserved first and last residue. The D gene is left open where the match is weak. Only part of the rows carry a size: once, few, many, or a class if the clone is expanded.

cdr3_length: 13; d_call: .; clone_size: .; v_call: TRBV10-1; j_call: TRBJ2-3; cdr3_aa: CASSESTADTQYF; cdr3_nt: TGCGCCAGCAGTGAGTCGACTGCAGATACGCAGTATTTT
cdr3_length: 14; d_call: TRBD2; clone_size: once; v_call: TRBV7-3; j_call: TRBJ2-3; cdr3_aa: CASSPSGRRDTQYF; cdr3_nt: TGTGCCAGCAGCCCTAGCGGGAGGAGAGATACGCAGTATTTT
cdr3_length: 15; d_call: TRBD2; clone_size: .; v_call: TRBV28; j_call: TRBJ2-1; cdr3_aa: CASKGWEGSYNEQFF; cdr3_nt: TGTGCCAGCAAGGGATGGGAGGGATCCTACAATGAGCAGTTCTTC
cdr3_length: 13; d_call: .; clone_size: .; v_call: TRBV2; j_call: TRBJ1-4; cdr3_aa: CASSQDMNEKLFF; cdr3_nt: TGTGCCAGCAGTCAGGACATGAATGAAAAACTGTTTTTT
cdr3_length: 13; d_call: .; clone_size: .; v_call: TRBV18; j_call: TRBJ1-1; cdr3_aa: CASSPGVRREAFF; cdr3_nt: TGTGCCAGCTCACCCGGGGTGCGGCGTGAAGCTTTCTTT
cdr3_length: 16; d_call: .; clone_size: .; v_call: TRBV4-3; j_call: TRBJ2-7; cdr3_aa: CASSQGVSGVPYEQYF; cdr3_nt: TGCGCCAGCAGCCAAGGAGTTTCAGGGGTTCCCTACGAGCAGTACTTC
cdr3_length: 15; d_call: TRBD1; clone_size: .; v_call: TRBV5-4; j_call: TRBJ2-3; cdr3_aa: CASSPTGDGTDTQYF; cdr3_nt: TGTGCCAGCAGCCCGACAGGGGATGGAACAGATACGCAGTATTTT
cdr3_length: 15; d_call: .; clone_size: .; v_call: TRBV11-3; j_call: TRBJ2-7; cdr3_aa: CASSSRTRAGYEQYF; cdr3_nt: TGTGCCAGCAGCTCCCGAACACGAGCGGGTTACGAGCAGTACTTC
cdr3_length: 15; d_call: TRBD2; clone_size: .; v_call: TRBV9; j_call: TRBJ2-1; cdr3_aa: CASSVGLAGVGEQFF; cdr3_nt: TGTGCCAGCAGCGTTGGTCTAGCGGGAGTTGGTGAGCAGTTCTTC
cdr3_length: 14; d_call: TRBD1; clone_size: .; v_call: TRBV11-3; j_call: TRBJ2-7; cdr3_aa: CASSSPGQGNEQYF; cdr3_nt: TGTGCCAGCAGCTCACCGGGACAGGGAAACGAGCAGTACTTC
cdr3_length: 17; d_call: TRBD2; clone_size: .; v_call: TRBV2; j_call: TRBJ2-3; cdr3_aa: CASSPSGGALSTDTQYF; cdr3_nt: TGTGCCAGCAGTCCTAGCGGGGGGGCGTTAAGCACAGATACGCAGTATTTT
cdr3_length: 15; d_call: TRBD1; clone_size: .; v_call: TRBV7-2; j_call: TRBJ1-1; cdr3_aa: CASSLATGGHTEAFF; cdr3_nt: TGTGCCAGCAGCTTAGCGACAGGGGGACACACTGAAGCTTTCTTT
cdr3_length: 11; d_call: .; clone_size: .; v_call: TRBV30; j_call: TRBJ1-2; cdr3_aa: CAWSAGDGYTF; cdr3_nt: TGTGCCTGGAGTGCAGGGGACGGCTACACCTTC
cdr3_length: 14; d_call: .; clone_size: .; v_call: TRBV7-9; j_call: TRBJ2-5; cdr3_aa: CASSYGGQQETQYF; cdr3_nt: TGTGCCAGCAGCTACGGGGGGCAGCAAGAGACCCAGTACTTC
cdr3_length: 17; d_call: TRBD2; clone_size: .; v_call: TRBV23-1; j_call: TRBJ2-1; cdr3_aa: CASSQSRLAGAYNEQFF; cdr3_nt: TGCGCCAGCAGTCAATCGAGACTAGCGGGGGCATACAATGAGCAGTTCTTC
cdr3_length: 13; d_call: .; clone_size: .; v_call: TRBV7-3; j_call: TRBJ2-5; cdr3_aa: CASSSLPQETQYF; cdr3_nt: TGTGCCAGCAGCTCACTACCCCAAGAGACCCAGTACTTC
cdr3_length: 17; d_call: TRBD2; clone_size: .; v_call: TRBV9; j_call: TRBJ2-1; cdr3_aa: CASSVGGGTSGSYEQFF; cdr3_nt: TGTGCCAGCAGCGTAGGAGGGGGGACTAGCGGGAGTTATGAGCAGTTCTTC
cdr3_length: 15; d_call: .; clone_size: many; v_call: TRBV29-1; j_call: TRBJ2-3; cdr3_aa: CSVEDLTKSTDTQYF; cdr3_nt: TGCAGCGTTGAAGATCTAACGAAGAGCACAGATACGCAGTATTTT
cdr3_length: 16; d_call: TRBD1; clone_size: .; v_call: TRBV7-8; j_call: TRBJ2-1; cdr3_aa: CASSLRPGQGYNEQFF; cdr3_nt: TGTGCCAGCAGCCTCCGACCAGGACAGGGCTACAATGAGCAGTTCTTC
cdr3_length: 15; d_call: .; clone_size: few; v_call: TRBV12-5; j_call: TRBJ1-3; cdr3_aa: CASGSAATRGNTIYF; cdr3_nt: TGTGCTAGTGGTTCCGCGGCAACGCGGGGAAACACCATATATTTT
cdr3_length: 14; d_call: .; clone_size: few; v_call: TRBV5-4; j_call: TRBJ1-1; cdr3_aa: CASSLESRGSEAFF; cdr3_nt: TGTGCCAGCAGCTTGGAATCAAGGGGATCTGAAGCTTTCTTT
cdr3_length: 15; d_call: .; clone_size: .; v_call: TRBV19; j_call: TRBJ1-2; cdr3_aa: CASSPGQLLRFGYTF; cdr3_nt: TGTGCCAGTAGTCCCGGACAGCTCCTCCGCTTCGGCTACACCTTC
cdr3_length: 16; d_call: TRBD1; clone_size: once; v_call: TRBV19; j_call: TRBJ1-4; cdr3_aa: CASSVRDRGANEKLFF; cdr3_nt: TGTGCCAGTAGTGTCCGGGACAGGGGAGCTAATGAAAAACTGTTTTTT
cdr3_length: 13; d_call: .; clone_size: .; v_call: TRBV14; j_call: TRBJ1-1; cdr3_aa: CASSANLGGGAFF; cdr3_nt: TGTGCCAGCAGCGCTAACTTGGGTGGCGGAGCTTTCTTT
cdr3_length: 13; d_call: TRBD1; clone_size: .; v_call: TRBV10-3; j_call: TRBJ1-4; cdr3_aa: CAAGGTGTEKLFF; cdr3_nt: TGTGCCGCAGGGGGGACAGGGACTGAAAAACTGTTTTTT
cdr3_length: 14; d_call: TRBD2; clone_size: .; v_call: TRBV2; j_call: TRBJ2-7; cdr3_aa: CASTELGGEGEQYF; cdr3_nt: TGTGCCAGCACGGAGTTAGGCGGGGAGGGCGAGCAGTACTTC
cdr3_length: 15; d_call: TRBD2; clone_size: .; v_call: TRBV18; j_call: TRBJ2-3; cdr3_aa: CASSQGLANTDTQYF; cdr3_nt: TGTGCCAGCTCCCAGGGACTAGCAAACACAGATACGCAGTATTTT
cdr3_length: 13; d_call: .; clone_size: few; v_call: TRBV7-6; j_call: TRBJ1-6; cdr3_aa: CASSLAWLSPLHF; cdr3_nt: TGTGCCAGCAGCTTAGCTTGGCTTTCACCCCTCCACTTT
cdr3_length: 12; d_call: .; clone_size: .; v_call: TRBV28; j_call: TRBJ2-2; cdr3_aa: CASSFSTGELFF; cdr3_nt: TGTGCCAGCAGTTTCAGCACCGGGGAGCTGTTTTTT
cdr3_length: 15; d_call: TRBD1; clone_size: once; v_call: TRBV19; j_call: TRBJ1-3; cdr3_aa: CASSTDRVYGNTIYF; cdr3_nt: TGTGCCAGTAGTACCGACAGGGTGTATGGAAACACCATATATTTT